This TCR beta chain was identified in a study of T-cell reconstitution after alpha-beta-depleted transplantation in children. V dropped 5 bases and J dropped 3 bases, with 15 bases sitting between them. The length of the CDR3 is 14 residues. Germline CDR1 is GTSNPN and CDR2 is SVGIG (reference sequence). Study-level findings and limits: A year had passed since transplant, and T-cell counts and diversity by then came mostly from newly produced T cells. Diversity of TCRbeta at day 60 was high in some patients, arising from surviving recipient T cells and thymic progenitors.

Preparation of the TCRbeta library involved a method that used unique molecular identifiers. TCRdb re-derived calls from the PCR reads in MiXCR, one entry per CDR3 protein. The repertoire includes 600,000 to 800,000 distinct CDR3 sequences, around 13% of them detected once, and 0.79% sits in the top ten. This clonotype was counted only a few times. Its antigen is undetermined. The receptor comes from a girl aged 2-10 years with congenital amegakaryocytic thrombocytopenia, due to receive a stem cell transplant. The source was PBMCs, collected before TCRalphabeta/CD19-depleted stem cell transplant. This chain links TRBV30 with TRBJ2-3; possible D gene TRBD1, 6 bases. CDR3 residues: CAWDPGETTDTQYF. The CDR3, as DNA: TGTGCCTGGGACCCAGGGGAGACGACAGATACGCAGTATTTT.